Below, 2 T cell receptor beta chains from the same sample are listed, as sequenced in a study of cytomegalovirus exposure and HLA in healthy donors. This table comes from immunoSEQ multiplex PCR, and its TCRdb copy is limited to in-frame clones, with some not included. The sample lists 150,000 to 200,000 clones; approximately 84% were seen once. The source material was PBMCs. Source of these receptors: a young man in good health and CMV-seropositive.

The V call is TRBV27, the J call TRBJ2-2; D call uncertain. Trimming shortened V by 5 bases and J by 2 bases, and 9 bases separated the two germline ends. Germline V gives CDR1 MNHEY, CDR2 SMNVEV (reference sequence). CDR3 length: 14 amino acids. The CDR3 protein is CASSRYLNTGELFF. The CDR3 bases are TGTGCCAGCAGTCGGTATCTTAACACCGGGGAGCTGTTTTTT.

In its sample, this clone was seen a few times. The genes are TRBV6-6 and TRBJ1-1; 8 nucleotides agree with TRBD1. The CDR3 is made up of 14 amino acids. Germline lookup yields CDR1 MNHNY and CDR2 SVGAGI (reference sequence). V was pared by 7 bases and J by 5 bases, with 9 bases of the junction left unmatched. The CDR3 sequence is CASTSQGARTEAFF. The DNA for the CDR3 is TGTGCCAGCACCTCGCAGGGGGCTAGGACTGAAGCTTTCTTT.